In its sample, the clone carrying this T cell receptor beta chain was seen many times. Using its own MiXCR run on the PCR reads, TCRdb lists one record per CDR3 protein. Among some 8,500 distinct CDR3 sequences, over 13% were seen once, and the ten largest hold approximately 1.6%. The data derive from a study of molecular identifiers for immune sequencing clone quantification. Germline CDR1 is SNHLY and CDR2 is FYNNEI. V shed 6 bases and J shed 8 bases, with 22 bases lying between them. The CDR3 loop spans 15 amino acids. This receptor was obtained from a human donor in good health. Some libraries in this study had Jurkat cell RNA spiked in. The chain couples TRBV2 to TRBJ1-2; a possible D gene is TRBD1 (6 bases). The material sequenced was naive CD8+ T cells from blood, with Jurkat cell RNA spiked in. Subset given: FACS-sorted CD8+CD4-CCR7+CD45RA+ naive T cells. The CDR3 region is CASRDPPTTGSGYTF. DNA for the CDR3: TGTGCCAGCAGGGATCCCCCCACAACAGGGAGCGGCTACACCTTC.